Below, 14 T cell receptor beta chains from the same sample are listed, as sequenced in a study of memory CD4+ T cells and cytomegalovirus serostatus (dated by TCRdb to 2018 to 2020). Single viable CD3+CD4+CD8-CD45RO+ cells were sorted as memory CD4+ T cells on a FACSAria II. The library was built by means of the immunoSEQ multiplex PCR assay. The clones in this table, taken by TCRdb from immuneACCESS, are in-frame only. Not every clone is retained; where verified, under half of the shortfall comes from an unresolved V gene, and the cause of the rest is unknown. In all, the sample holds about 47,000 clones, and roughly 74% of those were seen once. The ten top clones hold about 1.2% of the sample. Sequenced sample: memory CD4+ T cells from blood. The receptors shown here come from an adult in good health and CMV-seropositive.

The chain uses TRBV7-6 and TRBJ1-4; 8 bases line up with TRBD1. The germline CDR1 and CDR2 sequences are SGHVS and FNYEAQ. Unmatched junction bases numbered 6, after V lost 5 bases and J lost 7 bases. The CDR3 sequence is 14 residues long. The DNA of the CDR3 is TGTGCCAGCAGCGGGGGGGGGACAGGTGAAAAACTGTTTTTT. It translates to CASSGGGTGEKLFF.

This rearrangement joins TRBV19 to TRBJ2-1, with D maybe TRBD1 (5 bases). Trimming removed 3 bases at V and 4 bases at J, with 7 bases between. From germline, CDR1 is LNHDA and CDR2 SQIVND (reference sequence). The CDR3 extends over 13 amino acids. The CDR3 protein is CASSMGRYNEQFF. The CDR3 bases are TGTGCCAGTAGTATGGGGCGATACAATGAGCAGTTCTTC.

This clone was recorded a few times. V is TRBV5-1 and J is TRBJ2-5; 11 bases map to TRBD2. Germline-derived CDR1 and CDR2 are SGHRS and YFSETQ. The ends lost 4 bases at V and 1 base at J; junction bases unmatched: 9. The CDR3 extends over 17 amino acids. DNA for the CDR3: TGCGCCAGCAGCGCGGACTCCGGGACTAGCGGCCAAGAGACCCAGTACTTC. This encodes CASSADSGTSGQETQYF.

The gene calls are TRBV19 and TRBJ2-7; D is unresolved. The CDR3 has 13 residues. V dropped 5 bases and J dropped 4 bases, with 12 bases sitting between them. From germline, CDR1 is LNHDA and CDR2 SQIVND (reference sequence). The CDR3 nucleotides read TGTGCCAGTAGTCGCAACAAAGAGTACGAGCAGTACTTC. Translating it yields CASSRNKEYEQYF.

This chain joins TRBV5-4 and TRBJ2-3, with TRBD1 matching over 8 bases. This CDR3 is built from 14 residues. The V segment lost 4 bases and the J segment 8 bases; nucleotides outside the gene matches: 9. Looked up from germline, CDR1 is SGHNT and CDR2 is YYREEE (reference sequence). As DNA, the CDR3 is TGTGCCAGCAGCGTCGGACAGGGTGCGGCTACGCAGTATTTT. Protein product: CASSVGQGAATQYF.

The chain uses TRBV7-9 and TRBJ1-2; no clear D gene. V lost 3 bases to trimming and J lost 3 bases, with 2 bases between them. The CDR3 spans 11 residues. The germline gives CDR1 SEHNR, CDR2 FQNEAQ (reference sequence). The CDR3 protein is CASSLDYGYTF. DNA for the CDR3: TGTGCCAGCAGCTTGGACTATGGCTACACCTTC. The variable domain in full, with the rest retrieved from reference TRBV7-9 and TRBJ1-2, is DTGVSQNPRHKITKRGQNVTFRCDPISEHNRLYWYRQTLGQGPEFLTYFQNEAQLEKSRLLSDRFSAERPKGSFSTLEIQRTEQGDSAMYLCASSLDYGYTFGSGTRLTVV.

This chain uses TRBV9 with TRBJ1-6; TRBD1 is a possible D gene (6 bases). The CDR3 is 16 residues long. Germline V lookup: CDR1 SGDLS, CDR2 YYNGEE. Between the trimmed V and J ends, which lost 0 bases and 6 bases, there was a span of 13 bases. In DNA form, the CDR3 reads TGTGCCAGCAGCGTAGGTGTCAGGGGCCTTAATTCACCCCTCCACTTT. Translated: CASSVGVRGLNSPLHF.

This clone was counted a few times. This sequence joins TRBV2 and TRBJ2-7; TRBD2 matches 9 bases. The ends lost 1 base at V and 4 bases at J; junction bases unmatched: 11. Looked up from germline, CDR1 is SNHLY and CDR2 is FYNNEI. There are 17 residues in the CDR3. The CDR3 DNA reads TGTGCCAGCAGTGAAGGCGGACTAGCGAGACTACTTTACGAGCAGTACTTC. It specifies CASSEGGLARLLYEQYF.

The rearrangement joins TRBV10-3 to TRBJ2-5, with 10 bases that match TRBD1. Per germline, CDR1 ENHRY and CDR2 SYGVKD. V was clipped by 4 bases and J by 9 bases; unmatched bases: 11. The CDR3 is made up of 15 amino acids. As DNA, the CDR3 is TGTGCCATCAGTGGGTTCGGACAGGGGGAAAGGGCCCAGTACTTC. Translation gives CAISGFGQGERAQYF.

The rearrangement links TRBV18 to TRBJ1-3; 9 nucleotides line up with TRBD1. The CDR3 length is 16 residues. V shed 6 bases and J 8 bases; nucleotides not matched to a gene: 14. The germline V gene encodes CDR1 KGHSH and CDR2 LQKENI. The CDR3: CASSRAGTGFMDTIYF. The CDR3 DNA is TGTGCCAGCTCGCGCGCCGGGACAGGGTTTATGGACACCATATATTTT.

The chain joins TRBV5-1 to TRBJ1-4; D remains ambiguous. Between the trimmed V and J ends, which lost 5 bases and 3 bases, there was a span of 11 bases. CDR3 length: 14 amino acids. Germline values: CDR1 SGHRS, CDR2 YFSETQ. The CDR3 nucleotides read TGCGCCAGCAGAGTCGCCCCGGCTAATGAAAAACTGTTTTTT. Translated, it gives CASRVAPANEKLFF.

This clone showed up just once. CDR3 loop: CASGLGTRHETQYF. For the CDR3, the DNA is TGTGCCAGCGGATTAGGGACCAGACACGAGACCCAGTACTTC. The chain uses TRBV14 and TRBJ2-5; D might be TRBD1 or TRBD2, each matching 5 bases. Germline V gene data show CDR1 as SGHDN and CDR2 as FVKESK. The CDR3 consists of 14 residues. Between the trimmed V and J ends, which lost 8 bases and 5 bases, there was a span of 18 bases. Supplemented by reference TRBV14 and TRBJ2-5, the full variable domain reads EAGVTQFPSHSVIEKGQTVTLRCDPISGHDNLYWYRRVMGKEIKFLLHFVKESKQDESGMPNNRFLAERTGGTYSTLKVQPAELEDSGVYFCASGLGTRHETQYFGPGTRLLVL.

V is TRBV6-5 and J is TRBJ1-2, with 9 bases that match TRBD1. The germline CDR1 and CDR2 sequences are MNHEY and SVGAGI. Trimming took 1 base from V and 6 from J; bases not matched to a gene: 9. The CDR3 has 16 amino acids. The CDR3 spells CASSYWGQGRGNGYTF. The DNA for the CDR3 is TGTGCCAGCAGTTACTGGGGACAGGGAAGAGGGAATGGCTACACCTTC.

This chain uses TRBV7-2 with TRBJ1-1; unclear D gene. CDR3 length: 13 residues. V was shortened by 5 bases and J by 1 base, with 8 bases between the two germline ends. The germline V gene encodes CDR1 SGHTA and CDR2 FQGNSA. The DNA for the CDR3 is TGTGCCAGCAGCATGGGTCAGAACACTGAAGCTTTCTTT. Amino acid sequence: CASSMGQNTEAFF.